Shown below are 28 T cell receptor beta chains from a single sample sequenced in a study of shared clonotypes between healthy human individuals. Naive CD8 cells were CD45RO-negative, positively selected for CCR7, excluding terminally differentiated effector memory CD45RA+ cells. Sequencing was performed with immunoSEQ multiplex PCR; in TCRdb, only in-frame clones are kept and a portion is missing. The data contain around 2,000,000 clones, about 92% of them singletons. The sequenced sample was naive CD8+ T cells from PBMCs. Every receptor here comes from a man between 18 and 29 years old in good health. Some clones in this sample may be carry-over from other donors' samples.

V gene TRBV6-6 combines with J gene TRBJ2-7; D may correspond to TRBD1 or TRBD2 (5 bases each). Germline values: CDR1 MNHNY, CDR2 SVGAGI (reference sequence). The CDR3 sequence is 15 residues long. Between the trimmed V and J ends, which lost 3 bases and 1 base, there was a span of 13 bases. The CDR3 reads CASSYATEGSYEQYF. The CDR3 region has the DNA TGTGCCAGCAGTTATGCAACAGAGGGGTCCTACGAGCAGTACTTC.

The V call is TRBV5-1, the J call TRBJ1-2; 8 bases are shared with TRBD1. This CDR3 comprises 15 residues. After removal of 7 bases from V and 1 base from J, the junction contained 9 bases not matched to a gene. The V gene's germline CDR1 is SGHRS and CDR2 YFSETQ. The CDR3 here is CASHEGTGYNYGYTF. The CDR3 region has the DNA TGCGCCAGCCATGAGGGGACAGGTTATAACTATGGCTACACCTTC.

The V and J genes are TRBV28 and TRBJ2-1, with D maybe TRBD2 (5 bases). The CDR3 extends over 13 amino acids. Germline CDR1 is MDHEN and CDR2 is SYDVKM. Trimming pared 8 bases from V and 7 bases from J, leaving 15 bases between. CDR3: CASDRGSRNEQFF. CDR3 coding DNA: TGTGCCAGCGACCGGGGATCTAGAAATGAGCAGTTCTTC.

The chain couples TRBV7-9 to TRBJ2-2; D could derive from TRBD1 or TRBD2 (5 bases each). The CDR3 spans 18 residues. The germline V and J ends were trimmed by 5 bases and 2 bases, with 21 bases remaining between them. Germline values: CDR1 SEHNR, CDR2 FQNEAQ (reference sequence). CDR3 DNA sequence: TGTGCCAGCAGCCCCCTCCGAATAGACGGGGCCAACACCGGGGAGCTGTTTTTT. Translating gives CASSPLRIDGANTGELFF.

The V gene is TRBV4-1, the J gene TRBJ2-1; 13 nucleotides line up with TRBD2. This CDR3 has 18 amino acids. Germline CDR1 is MGHRA and CDR2 is YSYEKL. The V gene end was trimmed by 3 bases and the J gene end by 2 bases; junction bases not matched to a gene: 7. The CDR3 spells CASSHRLAGGGTYNEQFF. DNA of the CDR3: TGCGCCAGCAGCCACCGACTAGCGGGAGGAGGAACCTACAATGAGCAGTTCTTC.

The chain joins TRBV4-3 to TRBJ2-7, with 7 nucleotides matching TRBD1. The CDR3 is made up of 15 amino acids. The germline V gene encodes CDR1 LGHNA and CDR2 YSLEER. V was pared by 3 bases and J by 4 bases, with 9 bases of the junction left unmatched. The chain's CDR3 is CASSQKSHRGYEQYF. CDR3 in DNA: TGCGCCAGCAGCCAGAAGAGTCACAGGGGATACGAGCAGTACTTC.

The sample holds one count of this clone. The same CDR3 arises from other DNA sequences in this sample as well. The chain has TRBV9 and TRBJ1-2, with D possibly TRBD1 on 5 matching bases. The CDR3 is 12 amino acids. The germline V gene encodes CDR1 SGDLS and CDR2 YYNGEE. V was trimmed by 3 bases and J by 8 bases, leaving 11 bases between them. The CDR3: CASSAGGGGYTF. The CDR3 DNA is TGTGCCAGCAGCGCGGGGGGAGGCGGCTACACCTTC.

The chain has TRBV19 and TRBJ2-7; D gene uncertain. Germline V gene lookup returns CDR1 LNHDA and CDR2 SQIVND (reference sequence). Trimming removed 3 bases from V and 4 bases from J, with 7 bases in between. CDR3 length equals 12 residues. The CDR3 coding sequence is TGTGCCAGTAGTATGGACGGTTACGAGCAGTACTTC. It encodes CASSMDGYEQYF.

The rearrangement links TRBV7-2 to TRBJ1-2, with D uncertain. The germline gives CDR1 SGHTA, CDR2 FQGNSA. Trimming took 2 bases from V and 8 from J, leaving 18 bases between them. This CDR3 contains 15 residues. As DNA, the CDR3 is TGTGCCAGCAGCTTACGTGGCGCCCTATCTTGGGGCTACACCTTC. Its protein is CASSLRGALSWGYTF.

The V call is TRBV4-1, the J call TRBJ2-7; D is undetermined. Germline loops: CDR1 MGHRA, CDR2 YSYEKL. The CDR3 has 12 residues. Trimming pared 0 bases from V and 6 bases from J, leaving 6 bases between. CDR3 region: CASSQDPAEQYF. The CDR3 region has the DNA TGCGCCAGCAGCCAAGATCCGGCCGAGCAGTACTTC.

The chain recombines TRBV7-6 with TRBJ2-1, with D unresolved. V was pared by 1 base and J by 5 bases, with 6 bases between. Germline CDR1 SGHVS, CDR2 FNYEAQ. There are 13 residues in the CDR3. CDR3 region: CASSLVTNNEQFF. The CDR3 DNA is TGTGCCAGCAGCTTAGTAACAAACAATGAGCAGTTCTTC.

This chain links TRBV15 with TRBJ2-1; a possible D gene is TRBD2 (6 bases). CDR1 is LNHNV, CDR2 YYDKDF, per germline (reference sequence). This CDR3 spans 16 amino acids. V lost 2 bases and J 2 bases, leaving 13 bases between the germline ends. The CDR3 coding sequence is TGTGCCACCAGCAGAAGAAATAGCGGCACCTACAATGAGCAGTTCTTC. Amino acid sequence: CATSRRNSGTYNEQFF.

This chain joins TRBV6-1 and TRBJ1-1, with TRBD1 as a possible D gene (5 bases). Germline CDR1 MNHNS, CDR2 SASEGT. Trimming left V 0 bases short and J 5 bases short, with 13 bases between. The CDR3 loop spans 15 amino acids. CDR3 sequence: CASSEAGGIRTEAFF. The CDR3 nucleotides read TGTGCCAGCAGTGAAGCGGGGGGAATAAGGACTGAAGCTTTCTTT.

The chain combines TRBV15 with TRBJ2-1, with 9 bases identical to TRBD2. CDR1 and CDR2 from the germline V gene are LNHNV and YYDKDF (reference sequence). Germline trimming cut 3 bases from V and 8 bases from J; bases unmatched to any gene: 11. CDR3 length: 16 residues. Written as DNA, the CDR3 is TGTGCCACCAGCAGGGCACCCGGGACTAGCCTCTATGAGCAGTTCTTC. Translation gives CATSRAPGTSLYEQFF.

This chain uses TRBV7-8 with TRBJ1-4; D is perhaps TRBD1 (5 bases). The germline V gene has CDR1 SGHVS and CDR2 FQNEAQ. The CDR3 has 15 residues. The V end was cut by 1 base, the J end by 7 bases, with 13 bases between. The CDR3 sequence is CASSLGRDRGEKLFF. The DNA of the CDR3 is TGTGCCAGCAGCTTAGGCCGGGACCGAGGTGAAAAACTGTTTTTT.

The chain links TRBV7-9 to TRBJ2-1, with a tentative D call TRBD1 (5 bases). The germline V gene encodes CDR1 SEHNR and CDR2 FQNEAQ (reference sequence). Trimming removed 5 bases at V and 7 bases at J, with 9 bases between. The CDR3 runs 12 residues. In DNA form, the CDR3 reads TGTGCCAGCAGCCGCCGACAGAATGAGCAGTTCTTC. It is translated as CASSRRQNEQFF. Variable domain in full (rest from reference TRBV7-9 and TRBJ2-1): DTGVSQNPRHKITKRGQNVTFRCDPISEHNRLYWYRQTLGQGPEFLTYFQNEAQLEKSRLLSDRFSAERPKGSFSTLEIQRTEQGDSAMYLCASSRRQNEQFFGPGTRLTVL.

J is TRBJ2-1 and V is TRBV7-8; TRBD2 is a possible D gene (6 bases). The V end lost 5 bases, the J end lost 6 bases, and 23 bases lay between the germline ends. CDR1 and CDR2 from the germline V gene are SGHVS and FQNEAQ. The CDR3 loop spans 17 amino acids. The CDR3 is CASSPSLPGAPGNEQFF. The CDR3 region has the DNA TGTGCCAGCAGCCCCTCGCTCCCGGGAGCCCCTGGCAATGAGCAGTTCTTC.

The chain has TRBV28 and TRBJ2-3; D is perhaps TRBD1 or TRBD2 (6 bases each). The germline gives CDR1 MDHEN, CDR2 SYDVKM. V lost 3 bases to trimming and J lost 0 bases, with 13 bases between them. The length of the CDR3 is 16 residues. The CDR3 loop reads CASSFPRGRSTDTQYF. As DNA, the CDR3 is TGTGCCAGCAGTTTCCCCCGGGGGCGAAGCACAGATACGCAGTATTTT.

The chain is built from TRBV6-1 and TRBJ2-2, with 10 positions matching TRBD2. Germline CDR1 reads MNHNS; CDR2 reads SASEGT. V gave up 2 bases and J gave up 1 base; unmatched junction bases: 7. The CDR3 covers 18 residues. The CDR3 loop reads CASSEWLAGVLNTGELFF. The CDR3 nucleotides read TGTGCCAGCAGTGAATGGCTAGCGGGAGTACTGAACACCGGGGAGCTGTTTTTT.

This chain connects TRBV4-1 to TRBJ2-3; the match to TRBD2 covers 11 bases. This CDR3 is 18 amino acids long. Per germline, CDR1 MGHRA and CDR2 YSYEKL. Germline trimming cut 1 base from V and 2 bases from J; bases unmatched to any gene: 8. The CDR3 protein is CASSQAPSGRSPTDTQYF. The CDR3 nucleotides read TGCGCCAGCAGCCAAGCTCCTAGCGGGAGGTCCCCCACAGATACGCAGTATTTT.

This clone was detected once. The V gene is TRBV10-3, the J gene TRBJ1-1; D is perhaps TRBD1 (6 bases). V was cut by 8 bases and J by 5 bases, with 18 bases left in between. CDR1 and CDR2 from the germline V gene are ENHRY and SYGVKD. CDR3 length equals 14 residues. CDR3 residues: CAIGLGARGTEAFF. The DNA for the CDR3 is TGTGCCATCGGCCTGGGGGCGAGAGGGACTGAAGCTTTCTTT.

Details on this clone: The identical CDR3 is also encoded by other nucleotide sequences in the sample. This sequence joins TRBV9 and TRBJ2-7; 14 bases match TRBD2. The junction had 3 bases not matched to a gene; V was cut back by 2 bases and J by 5 bases. The V gene's germline CDR1 is SGDLS and CDR2 YYNGEE. The CDR3 is 15 amino acids. CDR3 nucleotides: TGTGCCAGCAGCGTCGGGGGACTAGCGGGAGACGAGCAGTACTTC. This sequence encodes CASSVGGLAGDEQYF. Complete variable domain (other parts from reference TRBV9 and TRBJ2-7): DSGVTQTPKHLITATGQRVTLRCSPRSGDLSVYWYQQSLDQGLQFLIQYYNGEERAKGNILERFSAQQFPDLHSELNLSSLELGDSALYFCASSVGGLAGDEQYFGPGTRLTVT.

V usage is TRBV18 and J usage is TRBJ2-2, with D unresolved. Per germline, CDR1 KGHSH and CDR2 LQKENI. The V end lost 8 bases, the J end lost 3 bases, and 19 bases lay between the germline ends. The CDR3 runs 16 residues. The CDR3 DNA reads as TGTGCCAGCCAACCATTTCCCGAAAGGGACACCGGGGAGCTGTTTTTT. Residues: CASQPFPERDTGELFF.

The V gene is TRBV27, the J gene TRBJ2-5; D is undetermined. The CDR3 contains 13 residues. Germline V CDR1 and CDR2: MNHEY, SMNVEV (reference sequence). V lost 3 bases to trimming and J lost 3 bases, with 8 bases between them. The CDR3 loop is CASSFHFKETQYF. The CDR3 DNA is TGTGCCAGCAGTTTTCACTTCAAAGAGACCCAGTACTTC.

CDR3 bases: TGTGCCAGCAGCAAAGCAGGCGACGAGCAGTACTTC. Translation gives CASSKAGDEQYF. The chain uses TRBV11-2 and TRBJ2-7; D is ambiguous. This CDR3 contains 12 residues. V was trimmed by 5 bases and J by 5 bases, leaving 10 bases between them. Germline assignment: CDR1 SGHAT and CDR2 FQNNGV.

The CDR3 region is CASSQRGTGPGNTIYF. The CDR3 DNA sequence: TGTGCCAGCAGCCAGAGAGGGACAGGGCCTGGAAACACCATATATTTT. This chain links TRBV14 with TRBJ1-3; 9 nucleotides match TRBD1. Losses at the gene ends were 3 bases for V and 2 bases for J; bases not matched to a gene: 5. The CDR3 covers 16 residues. Germline V gene lookup returns CDR1 SGHDN and CDR2 FVKESK.

The J gene is TRBJ1-5, the V gene TRBV23-1; TRBD1 matches at 7 bases. TRBV23-1 is an ORF for which the function is uncertain. The CDR3 sequence is 17 residues long. V lost 2 bases, J lost 4 bases, and 11 bases stayed unmatched. The CDR3 nucleotides are TGCGCCAGCAGTCAAAGGGTCCGGGACAGATTTAATCAGCCCCAGCATTTT. This gives the protein CASSQRVRDRFNQPQHF.

The CDR3 DNA is TGTGCCAGCAGATACAGAGGGGAGGCCGGGGAGCTGTTTTTT. Amino acids: CASRYRGEAGELFF. This rearrangement joins TRBV28 to TRBJ2-2; D is perhaps TRBD2 (6 bases). V lost 6 bases and J lost 6, with 14 bases in between. Per germline, CDR1 MDHEN and CDR2 SYDVKM. CDR3 size: 14 residues. Supplemented by reference TRBV28 and TRBJ2-2, the full variable domain reads DVKVTQSSRYLVKRTGEKVFLECVQDMDHENMFWYRQDPGLGLRLIYFSYDVKMKEKGDIPEGYSVSREKKERFSLILESASTNQTSMYLCASRYRGEAGELFFGEGSRLTVL.